This T cell receptor (beta chain) comes out of a study of a mutant IDH1 vaccine in newly diagnosed glioma. Turning to the study itself: Vaccines were first given 4-6 weeks after radiotherapy alone, or with temozolomide cycles. V12 fell at week 35 and V13, the study end, at week 47.

This CDR3 has 15 amino acids. Germline values: CDR1 MNHEY, CDR2 SVGAGI. V lost 0 bases to trimming and J lost 0 bases, with 7 bases between them. With regard to this clone: Its target is not known.

Clones were read by immunoSEQ multiplex PCR, and TCRdb kept only the in-frame ones, dropping some. The sample gives nearly 55,000 clones, around 84% of which show up once; around 4.1% is in the top ten. Specified time point: week 35, safety follow-up. The investigators gave 300 ug of mutant IDH1 20-mer peptide in each vaccine dose, together with topical imiquimod. This chain joins TRBV6-5 and TRBJ2-3, with no clear D. Sequenced here: PBMCs, sampled from a glioma patient whose treatment included an IDH1 peptide vaccine. This receptor was obtained from a woman aged 18-29 years with glioma. CDR3 loop: CASSYSSVSTDTQYF. DNA of the CDR3: TGTGCCAGCAGTTACTCTTCGGTGAGCACAGATACGCAGTATTTT.